This record looks at one TCR beta chain sequence and its context. The antigen is not known. Libraries of TRB cDNA were made by 5' RACE and carried UMIs. Following a re-call of the 5' RACE reads, TCRdb has one entry per CDR3 protein and lacks DNA. Its table records more than 100,000 distinct CDR3 sequences. This specimen belongs to a study of CXCR3-negative and CXCR3-positive naive CD8 T cells. Study outcomes and limitations: Hydrophobicity of TRB CDR3s was greater in CXCR3-positive naive cells than in CXCR3-negative naive cells.

Naive CD8+ T lymphocytes were specified as CD45RO-CCR7+CD27+CD95-. Germline V gene data show CDR1 as MGHRA and CDR2 as YSYEKL. The CDR3 length is 16 residues. This clonotype originated in a human donor in good health. Some clones in this sample may be carry-over from other donors' samples. The gene calls are TRBV4-1 and TRBJ2-7; TCRdb proposes TRBD1, but this gene call is untestable without DNA. The sequenced sample was naive CXCR3+ CD8+ T cells from blood. Subset in this sample: CD45RO-CCR7+CD27+CD95- naive CD8+ T cells expressing CXCR3 (TNR3+). CDR3 sequence reads: CASSQVQGQGAREQYF.